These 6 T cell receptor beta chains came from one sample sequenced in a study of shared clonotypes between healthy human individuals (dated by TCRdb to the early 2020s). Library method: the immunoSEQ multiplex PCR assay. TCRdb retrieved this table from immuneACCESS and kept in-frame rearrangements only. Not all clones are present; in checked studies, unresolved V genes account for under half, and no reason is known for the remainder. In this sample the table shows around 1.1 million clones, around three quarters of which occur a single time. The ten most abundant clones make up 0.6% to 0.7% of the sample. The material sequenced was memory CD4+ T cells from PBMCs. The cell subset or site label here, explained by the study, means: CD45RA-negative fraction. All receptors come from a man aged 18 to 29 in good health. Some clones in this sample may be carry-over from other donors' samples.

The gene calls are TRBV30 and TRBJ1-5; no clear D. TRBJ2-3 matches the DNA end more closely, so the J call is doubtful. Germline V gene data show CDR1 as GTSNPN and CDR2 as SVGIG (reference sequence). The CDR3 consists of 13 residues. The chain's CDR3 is CAWSEADNQPQYF. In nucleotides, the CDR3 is TGTGCCTGGAGCGAGGCAGACAATCAGCCCCAGTATTTT.

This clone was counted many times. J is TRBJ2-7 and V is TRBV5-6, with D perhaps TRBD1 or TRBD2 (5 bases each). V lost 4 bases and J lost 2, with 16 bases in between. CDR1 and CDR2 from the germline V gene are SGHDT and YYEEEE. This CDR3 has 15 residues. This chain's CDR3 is CASSRSGTATYEQYF. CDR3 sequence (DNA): TGTGCCAGCAGCCGAAGTGGGACGGCAACCTACGAGCAGTACTTC.

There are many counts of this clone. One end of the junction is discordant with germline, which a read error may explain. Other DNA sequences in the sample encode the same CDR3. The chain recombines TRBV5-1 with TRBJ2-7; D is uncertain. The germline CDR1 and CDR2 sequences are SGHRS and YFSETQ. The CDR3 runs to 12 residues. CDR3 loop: CASSLVAYEQYF. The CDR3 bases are TGCGCCAGCAGTTTGGTGGCCTACGAGCAGTACTTC.

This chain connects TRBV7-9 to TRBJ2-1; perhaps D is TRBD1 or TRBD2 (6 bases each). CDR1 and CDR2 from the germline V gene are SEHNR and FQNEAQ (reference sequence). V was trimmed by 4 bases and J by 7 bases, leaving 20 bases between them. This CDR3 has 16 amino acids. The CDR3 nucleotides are TGTGCCAGCAGCTCGCTCAGGGGAGGTTTCGGGAATGAGCAGTTCTTC. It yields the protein CASSSLRGGFGNEQFF.

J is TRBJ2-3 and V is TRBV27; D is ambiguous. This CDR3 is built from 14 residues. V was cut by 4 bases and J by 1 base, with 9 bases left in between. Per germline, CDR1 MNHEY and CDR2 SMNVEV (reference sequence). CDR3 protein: CASSYSRGTDTQYF. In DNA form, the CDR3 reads TGTGCCAGCAGTTATTCCCGTGGCACAGATACGCAGTATTTT.

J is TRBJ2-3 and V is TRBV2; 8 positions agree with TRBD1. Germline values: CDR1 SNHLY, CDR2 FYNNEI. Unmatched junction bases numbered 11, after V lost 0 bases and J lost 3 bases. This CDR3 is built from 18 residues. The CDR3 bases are TGTGCCAGCAGTGAAGCCGCGGGCAGGGGGCAAGGTACAGATACGCAGTATTTT. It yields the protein CASSEAAGRGQGTDTQYF. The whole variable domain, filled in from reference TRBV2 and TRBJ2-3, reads EPEVTQTPSHQVTQMGQEVILRCVPISNHLYFYWYRQILGQKVEFLVSFYNNEISEKSEIFDDQFSVERPDGSNFTLKIRSTKLEDSAMYFCASSEAAGRGQGTDTQYFGPGTRLTVL.